This paragraph covers one T cell receptor beta chain sequence. This entry comes from a study of human T cells and chemical hapten exposure. TCRdb analysed the RACE reads with MiXCR anew, one entry per CDR3 protein. The table shows 330,000 or so distinct CDR3 sequences, with about 6.3% occurring only once. Time point specified: patch test 2, 6 weeks after DPC sensitization. Sample treatment: therapeutic diphenylcyclopropenone sensitization with weekly scalp DPC. Germline lookup yields CDR1 ENHRY and CDR2 SYGVKD. The CDR3 contains 13 residues. V lost 11 bases, J lost 9 bases, and 9 bases stayed unmatched.

J is TRBJ2-1 and V is TRBV10-3; TRBD2 aligns across 11 bases. This clonotype was obtained from a young woman with alopecia areata. Some clones in this sample may be carry-over from other donors' samples. Sample: whole blood, taken in connection with sensitization to the hapten diphenylcyclopropenone (DPC). The CDR3 DNA reads as TGTGCCTCGGGACTAGCGGTAGGGGGTGAGCAGTTCTTC. This sequence encodes CASGLAVGGEQFF.